This T cell receptor (beta chain) was obtained from a study of blood T cell repertoires in COVID-19. Libraries were prepared by immunoSEQ multiplex PCR; TCRdb keeps only in-frame clonotypes and omits some of them. The sample lists about 130,000 clones; roughly four fifths were seen once. The CDR3 is made up of 15 amino acids. J gave up 0 bases and V 5 bases, and 6 bases lay outside the gene matches. CDR1 and CDR2 (germline): MGHRA, YSYEKL. The gene calls are TRBV4-1 and TRBJ1-2; 7 nucleotides agree with TRBD1. Input material: PBMCs or T cells enriched from blood (not recorded which). This clonotype originated in a young man who had recovered from COVID-19. CDR3 DNA sequence: TGCGCCAGCAGCTGGGATCAGGGGGCTAACTATGGCTACACCTTC. This sequence encodes CASSWDQGANYGYTF.